This T cell receptor beta chain is drawn from a study of T cell changes during pregnancy in multiple sclerosis. The data were produced by immunoSEQ multiplex PCR, yet TCRdb's version contains in-frame clones alone and is incomplete. This table has some 94,000 clones, 91% appearing once. Material: peripheral blood, obtained in the first trimester of pregnancy. The receptor comes from a female donor in good health, enrolled as a control in a pregnancy study.

The CDR3 DNA reads as TGTGCCAGCAGCTTGTATCAGGGATATGCAGATACGCAGTATTTT. This codes for CASSLYQGYADTQYF. The chain couples TRBV5-4 to TRBJ2-3; TRBD1 might be the D (5 bases). From germline, CDR1 is SGHNT and CDR2 YYREEE (reference sequence). Deletions cut 1 base from V and 4 bases from J, with 13 bases between. CDR3 length: 15 amino acids.